This T cell receptor (beta chain) was recorded in a study of PD-L1 blockade in urothelial cancer. Study information: Male sex and bladder-origin urothelial cancer were recorded for twenty-five of 29 patients. At 6 weeks and at 3 weeks (second dose) after treatment start, blood was analyzed. Researchers found blood samples held a median of 141,255 T cells. Whole-study results and caveats: Better survival was forecast by a pretreatment blood TCR clonality below the median.

V was clipped by 4 bases and J by 2 bases; unmatched bases: 4. Germline V gene sequence: CDR1 SGHRS, CDR2 YFSETQ. The CDR3 sequence is 15 residues long. As to time point: pretreatment peripheral blood. In regard to this clone: The antigen is unknown.

Here immunoSEQ multiplex PCR was the method, and the copy in TCRdb shows in-frame clones only, minus some. The sample consists of fewer than 60,000 clones, over 75% of them appearing once. The material was PBMCs, obtained around atezolizumab (anti-PD-L1) treatment. The gene calls are TRBV5-1 and TRBJ2-3, with 10 bases fitting TRBD2. This receptor was taken from a man in his 70s with urothelial cancer. CDR3 amino acids: CASSPGLAVTDTQYF. In DNA, the CDR3 is TGCGCCAGCAGCCCCGGACTAGCGGTCACAGATACGCAGTATTTT.